Listed below are T cell receptor beta chains from one sample, sequenced in a study of T cell changes during pregnancy in multiple sclerosis. Data came from immunoSEQ multiplex PCR; TCRdb stores just in-frame clones and leaves some out. The sample holds around 50,000 clones, around 92% seen once. The material sequenced was CD4+ T cells from peripheral blood mononuclear cells, taken after pregnancy. These receptors all stem from a female donor in good health, enrolled as a control in a pregnancy study. Both conserved end residues are part of each CDR3. D genes are given only for firm matches. Clone size is stated in some rows and not others, as once, few, many or a class when expanded.

d_gene | j_gene | v_gene | abundance | CDR3nt | CDR3aa
TRBD1 | TRBJ1-6 | TRBV19 | . | TGTGCCAGTTTATCCGGGACAGGCTCCTATAATTCACCCCTCCACTTT | CASLSGTGSYNSPLHF
. | TRBJ1-1 | TRBV5-8 | . | TGTGCCAGCAGCTCCAGAATGAACACTGAAGCTTTCTTT | CASSSRMNTEAFF
. | TRBJ1-1 | TRBV28 | . | TGTGCCAGCAGTCTTAGACAGGCTGAAGCTTTCTTT | CASSLRQAEAFF
TRBD1 | TRBJ1-5 | TRBV5-1 | . | TGCGCCAGCAGTTCCGGGACAGGTACGAATCAGCCCCAGCATTTT | CASSSGTGTNQPQHF
. | TRBJ2-3 | TRBV7-9 | once | TGTGCCAGCAGCTTCTTAGGGGGACCTACAGATACGCAGTATTTT | CASSFLGGPTDTQYF
. | TRBJ2-3 | TRBV5-6 | . | TGTGCCAGCAGCTTTGGGGGGGCCTGGGATACGCAGTATTTT | CASSFGGAWDTQYF
. | TRBJ2-7 | TRBV28 | . | TGTGCCAGCAGTTTATGGCGGGGCGACGCCTACGAGCAGTACTTC | CASSLWRGDAYEQYF
TRBD1 | TRBJ1-2 | TRBV28 | . | TGTGCCAGCTATCACCCGGGACAGGGCTCGGGAGGCTACACCTTC | CASYHPGQGSGGYTF
. | TRBJ2-6 | TRBV4-1 | . | TGCGCCAGCAGCCAACCAGGCGCCAACGTCCTGACTTTC | CASSQPGANVLTF
TRBD1 | TRBJ1-2 | TRBV9 | . | TGTGCCAGCAGCTCAGACAGGGATGGCTACACCTTC | CASSSDRDGYTF
TRBD1 | TRBJ2-6 | TRBV27 | . | TGTGCCAGCACTAAAGTGCAGGGGGCGAGGGGGGCCAACGTCCTGACTTTC | CASTKVQGARGANVLTF
. | TRBJ2-6 | TRBV27 | . | TGTGCCAGCAGGCGCCTACAGGTCTCTGGGGCCAACGTCCTGACTTTC | CASRRLQVSGANVLTF
TRBD1 | TRBJ1-6 | TRBV7-2 | once | TGTGCCAGCAGCTTAACGGGACAGGCAAATTCACCCCTCCACTTT | CASSLTGQANSPLHF
. | TRBJ1-5 | TRBV2 | . | TGTGCCAGCAATTACAGGGCGAATCAGCCCCAGCATTTT | CASNYRANQPQHF
TRBD1 | TRBJ1-3 | TRBV28 | . | TGTGCCAGCAGTCAAACTCTGACAGGGGTTGGAAACACCATATATTTT | CASSQTLTGVGNTIYF
. | TRBJ2-7 | TRBV5-1 | . | TGCGCCAGCAGCTTGGTACCAGGAAACCTCTACGAGCAGTACTTC | CASSLVPGNLYEQYF
. | TRBJ1-1 | TRBV11-3 | . | TGTGCCAGCAGCGTCGGGGGGACTGAAGCTTTCTTT | CASSVGGTEAFF
TRBD2 | TRBJ2-3 | TRBV9 | . | TGTGCCAGCAGCCATAGCGGGGGAAGCACAGATACGCAGTATTTT | CASSHSGGSTDTQYF
. | TRBJ1-5 | TRBV19 | . | TGTGCCAGTAAGGCCAGGGATAATCAGCCCCAGCATTTT | CASKARDNQPQHF
TRBD1 | TRBJ2-3 | TRBV5-8 | . | TGTGCCAGCAGCCGCAAAGGGAGACAGGGAGCAGATACGCAGTATTTT | CASSRKGRQGADTQYF
. | TRBJ1-6 | TRBV6-5 | . | TGTGCCAGCAGTTACGGGGCAGGCTCCTATAATTCACCCCTCCACTTT | CASSYGAGSYNSPLHF
. | TRBJ1-2 | TRBV6-1 | . | TGTGCCAGCATTTTTGCCGGGGTTAACTATGGCTACACCTTC | CASIFAGVNYGYTF